The clone carrying this TCR beta chain was counted between two and nine times. Its antigen remains unidentified. This specimen belongs to a study of identical twins. General study results and limits: Out-of-frame beta chain sequences displayed weaker excess sharing between twins.

Deletions cut 4 bases from V and 4 bases from J, with 13 bases between. This CDR3 spans 14 amino acids. Per the germline V gene, CDR1 is MNHNS and CDR2 is SASEGT. TCRdb independently ran MiXCR on the 5' RACE reads; one entry per CDR3 protein. Of fewer than 900,000 distinct CDR3 sequences listed, 21% are singletons. The same sample was also used in a study of T cells expressing NK-cell markers.

The rearrangement links TRBV6-1 to TRBJ2-5; unclear D gene. The sample comprised PBMCs. This TCR derives from a woman aged 18 to 35 in good health. The CDR3 spells CASSVGSLGETQYF. As DNA, the CDR3 is TGTGCCAGCAGTGTGGGTAGCCTTGGAGAGACCCAGTACTTC.